The 6 T cell receptor beta chains below come from one sample, sequenced in a study of vaccination effects on CD4 cells after COVID-19. Generated by immunoSEQ multiplex PCR, the TCRdb table keeps only in-frame clones and is missing some. The table has roughly 45,000 clones, approximately 77% seen once. With the ViraFEST assay, the study expanded antigen-specific CD4+ T cells using viral peptide pools, then sequenced them. When ten to eleven days of culture had elapsed, CD4+ T cells were isolated. The person acquired a PCR-confirmed SARS-CoV-2 infection between March and December 2020. Their antigens remain unidentified. Sample: CD4+ T cells from PBMCs cultured with a peptide pool, taken before COVID-19 vaccination. These receptors were taken from a human donor who had a prior SARS-CoV-2 infection.

V gene TRBV15 combines with J gene TRBJ1-2; no reliable D call. Trimming took 3 bases from V and 4 from J, leaving 9 bases between them. There are 13 residues in the CDR3. CDR1 and CDR2 (germline): LNHNV, YYDKDF (reference sequence). In nucleotides, the CDR3 is TGTGCCACCAGCAGGGGTCACGGCTATGGCTACACCTTC. Translation gives CATSRGHGYGYTF.

This sequence joins TRBV5-1 and TRBJ2-3; the D is unclear. Germline loops: CDR1 SGHRS, CDR2 YFSETQ. The CDR3 length is 16 residues. Between the trimmed V and J ends, which lost 1 base and 3 bases, there was a span of 15 bases. Written as DNA, the CDR3 is TGCGCCAGCAGCTTGCTCTCGCCCAGTGGGACAGATACGCAGTATTTT. Protein sequence: CASSLLSPSGTDTQYF.

The rearrangement uses TRBV5-1 and TRBJ1-1; D is unresolved. With 4 bases removed from V and 1 base from J, the gap between germline ends came to 8 bases. The CDR3 sequence is 13 residues long. CDR1 is SGHRS, CDR2 YFSETQ, per germline. The CDR3 nucleotides are TGCGCCAGCAGCCCGGACGGGAACACTGAAGCTTTCTTT. It yields the protein CASSPDGNTEAFF.

This chain joins TRBV30 and TRBJ2-5; the D gene could be TRBD1 or TRBD2 (5 bases each). This CDR3 is 17 amino acids long. Germline lookup yields CDR1 GTSNPN and CDR2 SVGIG (reference sequence). The ends were cut back, 0 bases at V and 1 base at J, with 18 bases in the middle. As DNA, the CDR3 is TGTGCCTGGAGTGTACCCCGGGGCACCCGGGCCCAAGAGACCCAGTACTTC. Translated: CAWSVPRGTRAQETQYF. The whole variable domain, filled in from reference TRBV30 and TRBJ2-5, reads SQTIHQWPATLVQPVGSPLSLECTVEGTSNPNLYWYRQAAGRGLQLLFYSVGIGQISSEVPQNLSASRPQDRQFILSSKKLLLSDSGFYLCAWSVPRGTRAQETQYFGPGTRLLVL.

The V call is TRBV9, the J call TRBJ2-6; D call uncertain. The V and J ends lost 4 bases and 3 bases respectively, with 5 bases between them. The CDR3 has 13 amino acids. Germline assignment: CDR1 SGDLS and CDR2 YYNGEE. CDR3 DNA sequence: TGTGCCAGCAGCTTGGTTGGGGCCAACGTCCTGACTTTC. Its translation is CASSLVGANVLTF.

The table lists this clone with a count of one. V usage is TRBV5-1 and J usage is TRBJ2-1, with D perhaps matching TRBD2 (6 bases). Trimming shortened V by 1 base and J by 3 bases, and 14 bases separated the two germline ends. Germline V gene data show CDR1 as SGHRS and CDR2 as YFSETQ. This CDR3 region has 16 residues. CDR3 amino acids: CASSLSAGTHYNEQFF. The CDR3 DNA follows: TGCGCCAGCAGCTTGTCGGCGGGAACGCACTACAATGAGCAGTTCTTC.